This T cell receptor (beta chain) was captured by sequencing in a study of blood T cell repertoires in COVID-19. The wider study: The samples span acute and convalescent COVID-19 from the United States, Italy and Spain.

The CDR3 extends over 15 amino acids. Unmatched junction bases numbered 4, after V lost 4 bases and J lost 2 bases. Germline-derived CDR1 and CDR2 are SNHLY and FYNNEI. Here immunoSEQ multiplex PCR was the method, and the copy in TCRdb shows in-frame clones only, minus some. The sample lists hundreds of thousands of clones, around 87% occurring once. The rearrangement uses TRBV2 and TRBJ2-5, with 10 bases aligning to TRBD2. The receptor was isolated from a middle-aged woman who had recovered from COVID-19. The sequenced sample was peripheral blood. The DNA for the CDR3 is TGTGCCAGCAGTGGGAGCGGGGGGGGGCAAGAGACCCAGTACTTC. Residues: CASSGSGGGQETQYF.